This T cell receptor beta chain was captured by sequencing in a study of blood T cell repertoires in COVID-19. Original processing methods: From reference gene primer amplification, estimates of nucleated cell counts were derived. Profiled with immunoSEQ multiplex PCR; TCRdb holds only in-frame clones, not every one. The V and J calls and the clone size are those of that table, but D and trimming were determined from the DNA. Of 75,000 to 90,000 clones listed, roughly 91% are singletons. The receptor was isolated from a woman aged 50 to 60 in a cohort sampled during active COVID-19. Material for sequencing was peripheral blood.

This CDR3 is CASSPGQGRNSPLHF. The CDR3 DNA reads as TGCGCCAGCAGCCCGGGACAGGGCCGTAATTCACCCCTCCACTTT. The genes are TRBV5-1 and TRBJ1-6; 9 nucleotides line up with TRBD1. This CDR3 comprises 15 residues. Germline V CDR1 and CDR2: SGHRS, YFSETQ. The V and J ends lost 4 bases and 6 bases, in that order; junction bases with no gene match: 5.